Listed below are T cell receptor beta chains from one sample, sequenced in a study of T-cell reconstitution after alpha-beta-depleted transplantation in children. TCRdb called the PCR reads again in MiXCR, with one record for every CDR3 protein. The sample lists 190,000 or so distinct CDR3 sequences; more than 12% were seen once. The source was PBMCs from the stem cell graft donor, collected from the stem cell graft. The receptor set was obtained from a human donor who donated a stem cell graft to a child with acute lymphoblastic leukemia. The CDR3 runs from the conserved cysteine through the conserved F or W. The D gene is left open where the match is weak. Clone size, where shown, is once, few, many, or a class for clones that have expanded.

cdr3_aa	cdr3_nt	v_call	clone_size	j_call	d_call
CASSPPTSFYNEQFF	TGTGCCAGCAGTCCCCCGACTAGTTTCTACAATGAGCAGTTCTTC	TRBV27	many	TRBJ2-1	NA
CSAPRQGARNEQYF	TGCAGTGCTCCACGACAGGGGGCGCGGAACGAGCAGTACTTC	TRBV20-1	NA	TRBJ2-7	TRBD1
CSAVIRNNEQFF	TGCAGTGCTGTTATACGAAACAATGAGCAGTTCTTC	TRBV20-1	many	TRBJ2-1	NA
CASTLDTSRLGELFF	TGTGCCAGCACCCTTGACACCAGTCGCCTCGGGGAGCTGTTTTTT	TRBV11-1	few	TRBJ2-2	NA
CASSLARSFTGELFF	TGTGCCAGCAGCTTAGCGAGGTCATTCACCGGGGAGCTGTTTTTT	TRBV7-6	many	TRBJ2-2	NA
CASRLGPEQYF	TGTGCCAGCAGACTAGGGCCCGAGCAGTACTTC	TRBV12-3/TRBV12-4	many	TRBJ2-7	NA
CASSRHEGTDTQYF	TGTGCCAGCAGTAGGCATGAAGGCACAGATACGCAGTATTTT	TRBV12-3/TRBV12-4	many	TRBJ2-3	NA
CASSLRDRGGYGYTF	TGTGCCAGCAGCCTCCGGGACAGGGGGGGCTATGGCTACACCTTC	TRBV6-1	few	TRBJ1-2	TRBD1
CASSPRDRVNSPLHF	TGCGCCAGCAGCCCCCGGGACAGGGTAAATTCACCCCTCCACTTT	TRBV5-1	many	TRBJ1-6	TRBD1
CASSSLGGNNQPQHF	TGCGCCAGCAGCTCGCTGGGGGGAAACAATCAGCCCCAGCATTTT	TRBV5-1	many	TRBJ1-5	NA
CASSPGGNEQFF	TGTGCCAGCAGCCCTGGGGGGAATGAGCAGTTCTTC	TRBV3-1	many	TRBJ2-1	NA
CASRGVLAGGTTDTQYF	TGTGCCAGCAGGGGTGTACTAGCGGGAGGTACCACAGATACGCAGTATTTT	TRBV27	many	TRBJ2-3	TRBD2
CASSLGHVETQYF	TGTGCCAGCAGCTTAGGACACGTAGAGACCCAGTACTTC	TRBV9	many	TRBJ2-5	NA
CASMITSGSGANVLTF	TGTGCCAGCATGATAACGTCTGGCTCTGGGGCCAACGTCCTGACTTTC	TRBV7-2	NA	TRBJ2-6	NA
CASCPNINEQFF	TGTGCCAGCTGCCCGAATATCAATGAGCAGTTCTTC	TRBV3-1	NA	TRBJ2-1	NA
CSVVPGGPSYEQYF	TGCAGCGTTGTTCCGGGGGGCCCTTCCTACGAGCAGTACTTC	TRBV29-1	many	TRBJ2-7	NA
CASSPKGLRGPPAYEQYF	TGTGCCAGCAGTCCCAAGGGGCTCCGGGGCCCCCCCGCCTACGAGCAGTACTTC	TRBV12-3/TRBV12-4	few	TRBJ2-7	NA
CASSLGTSHGELFF	TGTGCCAGCAGTTTAGGGACTAGCCACGGGGAGCTGTTTTTT	TRBV12-3/TRBV12-4	few	TRBJ2-2	TRBD2
CASTSGGSLNNEQFF	TGTGCCAGCACCTCGGGGGGGAGTCTAAACAATGAGCAGTTCTTC	TRBV7-2	few	TRBJ2-1	TRBD2
CASSPGPAGDNEQFF	TGCGCCAGCAGCCCCGGGCCTGCTGGTGATAATGAGCAGTTCTTC	TRBV5-1	NA	TRBJ2-1	NA
CATSGSGGSNEQFF	TGTGCCACCAGTGGATCAGGGGGATCAAATGAGCAGTTCTTC	TRBV24-1	many	TRBJ2-1	TRBD1
CASSLVQRKQFF	TGTGCCAGCAGCTTAGTACAGCGGAAGCAGTTCTTC	TRBV7-9	many	TRBJ2-1	NA
CASSLRDRPEKLFF	TGCGCCAGCAGCTTGCGTGACAGGCCAGAAAAACTGTTTTTT	TRBV5-1	many	TRBJ1-4	NA
CASSIDGTGTDEQYF	TGTGCCAGTAGTATAGATGGGACAGGGACCGACGAGCAGTACTTC	TRBV19	NA	TRBJ2-7	TRBD1
CAISEPGTGNEKLFF	TGTGCCATCAGTGAGCCCGGGACGGGGAATGAAAAACTGTTTTTT	TRBV10-3	many	TRBJ1-4	NA
CASSFEWDGLVQADYGYTF	TGTGCCAGCAGTTTCGAGTGGGACGGCTTAGTGCAGGCTGACTATGGCTACACCTTC	TRBV12-3/TRBV12-4	NA	TRBJ1-2	NA
CASSGQVVGDSLSYEQYF	TGCGCCAGCAGCGGCCAAGTCGTTGGGGACAGTTTGTCCTACGAGCAGTACTTC	TRBV5-1	many	TRBJ2-7	TRBD1
CASSTGTSGGTQYF	TGTGCCAGCAGCACCGGGACTAGCGGTGGTACGCAGTATTTT	TRBV7-8	NA	TRBJ2-3	TRBD2
CASSGEERAYNEQFF	TGTGCCAGCAGCGGCGAAGAGCGGGCATACAATGAGCAGTTCTTC	TRBV7-2	many	TRBJ2-1	NA
CSARDPRNEQFF	TGCAGTGCTAGAGATCCTAGGAATGAGCAGTTCTTC	TRBV20-1	many	TRBJ2-1	NA
CASKGAGGGTQYF	TGCGCCAGCAAAGGAGCGGGTGGCGGGACCCAGTACTTC	TRBV10-2	many	TRBJ2-5	NA
CASTPGMFGYSGETQYF	TGTGCCAGCACTCCAGGGATGTTCGGATACTCGGGAGAGACCCAGTACTTC	TRBV25-1	NA	TRBJ2-5	NA
CASRLRGLGSYEQYF	TGTGCCAGCCGCCTCAGGGGGCTGGGATCCTACGAGCAGTACTTC	TRBV12-3/TRBV12-4	many	TRBJ2-7	TRBD1
CASSFGLGGANGYTF	TGTGCCAGCAGCTTTGGTCTTGGGGGGGCTAATGGCTACACCTTC	TRBV11-2	many	TRBJ1-2	NA
CASSQGVELNTEAFF	TGTGCCAGCAGCCAAGGGGTTGAGTTGAACACTGAAGCTTTCTTT	TRBV14	many	TRBJ1-1	NA
CSARGGWGVEQFF	TGCAGTGCTAGGGGGGGTTGGGGAGTTGAGCAGTTCTTC	TRBV20-1	many	TRBJ2-1	NA
CASSLGKSDEQFF	TGTGCCAGCAGCTTAGGCAAATCCGATGAGCAGTTCTTC	TRBV11-3	many	TRBJ2-1	NA
CASSPLTEGQGGYTF	TGTGCCAGCAGCCCCCTAACGGAGGGGCAAGGTGGCTACACCTTC	TRBV5-5	many	TRBJ1-2	NA
CSALTSGRLEGTQYF	TGCAGTGCCCTGACTAGCGGGAGGCTGGAGGGAACCCAGTACTTC	TRBV20-1	many	TRBJ2-5	TRBD2
CASSQDRSGRETQYF	TGCGCCAGCAGCCAAGATCGGAGCGGGAGAGAGACCCAGTACTTC	TRBV4-1	many	TRBJ2-5	TRBD2
CASSLLGAGTYEQYF	TGTGCCAGCAGTTTACTGGGGGCTGGGACCTACGAGCAGTACTTC	TRBV12-3/TRBV12-4	many	TRBJ2-7	NA
CASSLREKAYNEQFF	TGCGCCAGCAGCCTTCGGGAGAAAGCCTACAATGAGCAGTTCTTC	TRBV5-1	NA	TRBJ2-1	NA
CSARTNGFYSGTQYF	TGCAGTGCTCGGACAAACGGATTTTATTCGGGTACGCAGTATTTT	TRBV20-1	NA	TRBJ2-3	NA
CSASTGTVDTDTQYF	TGCAGTGCTTCTACCGGGACAGTAGACACAGATACGCAGTATTTT	TRBV20-1	few	TRBJ2-3	TRBD1
CASSSRLGSAKNIQYF	TGTGCCAGTAGTAGCCGCCTCGGATCAGCCAAAAACATTCAGTACTTC	TRBV19	many	TRBJ2-4	NA
CSARGGLAGGPRHNEQFF	TGCAGTGCTAGAGGCGGGCTAGCGGGAGGGCCCCGACACAATGAGCAGTTCTTC	TRBV20-1	many	TRBJ2-1	TRBD2
CAISGRKVWGTEAFF	TGTGCCATCAGCGGTCGCAAGGTCTGGGGCACTGAAGCTTTCTTT	TRBV10-3	many	TRBJ1-1	NA